The next 28 T cell receptor beta chains were all read from a single sample in a study of radiation and T cells in renal cell carcinoma. Time point indicated: baseline pretreatment blood. The treatment was: 15 Gy SBRT to primary tumor, nephrectomy 4 weeks later. Produced via immunoSEQ multiplex PCR; TCRdb's table is partial and in-frame only. The table includes 70,000 to 95,000 clones, approximately 83% detected once. Sequencing was performed on blood, taken from a patient whose treatment included radiotherapy and nephrectomy. The receptor source for this set is a man aged 55 to 69 with renal cell carcinoma.

The V gene is TRBV15, the J gene TRBJ2-5; 8 bases match TRBD2. CDR1 and CDR2 (germline): LNHNV, YYDKDF (reference sequence). The length of the CDR3 is 17 residues. The ends lost 4 bases at V and 5 bases at J; junction bases unmatched: 15. In DNA form, the CDR3 reads TGTGCCACCAGCATCACTACCGGGGGGGAGGGAAAGGAGACCCAGTACTTC. Its protein is CATSITTGGEGKETQYF.

This clone was observed a handful of times. The J gene is TRBJ1-4, the V gene TRBV15; no definite D call. The ends were cut back, 5 bases at V and 0 bases at J, with 10 bases in the middle. The CDR3 has 15 residues. Germline values: CDR1 LNHNV, CDR2 YYDKDF (reference sequence). The CDR3 region is CATSLSAATNEKLFF. The CDR3 nucleotides are TGTGCCACCAGCCTATCTGCTGCAACTAATGAAAAACTGTTTTTT.

This sequence joins TRBV19 and TRBJ1-5; D uncertain. The CDR3 contains 14 residues. Per the germline V gene, CDR1 is LNHDA and CDR2 is SQIVND (reference sequence). V was trimmed by 7 bases and J by 7 bases, leaving 17 bases between them. Here the CDR3 reads CASIPKGLGQPQHF. The CDR3 DNA follows: TGTGCCAGTATCCCAAAGGGTCTGGGACAGCCCCAGCATTTT. Filled out from reference TRBV19 and TRBJ1-5, the complete variable domain reads DGGITQSPKYLFRKEGQNVTLSCEQNLNHDAMYWYRQDPGQGLRLIYYSQIVNDFQKGDIAEGYSVSREKKESFPLTVTSAQKNPTAFYLCASIPKGLGQPQHFGDGTRLSIL.

The chain combines TRBV28 with TRBJ2-5, with 9 bases that match TRBD1. Germline V lookup: CDR1 MDHEN, CDR2 SYDVKM. The trim removed 6 bases at V and 5 bases at J, leaving 7 bases unmatched. The length of the CDR3 is 14 residues. CDR3 nucleotide sequence: TGTGCCAGCAGGCACACAGGGGGCAGGGAGACCCAGTACTTC. Translating it yields CASRHTGGRETQYF.

This clone has a single count. CDR3 region: CSGGGLGPLYTQYF. The CDR3 DNA is TGCAGCGGGGGGGGACTAGGCCCCCTGTATACGCAGTATTTT. The chain combines TRBV29-1 with TRBJ2-3, with 8 bases aligning to TRBD2. The CDR3 extends over 14 amino acids. The germline V gene encodes CDR1 SQVTM and CDR2 ANQGSEA. The V segment lost 7 bases and the J segment 7 bases; nucleotides outside the gene matches: 13.

The chain recombines TRBV7-2 with TRBJ1-3, with unresolved D. Germline CDR1 and CDR2: SGHTA and FQGNSA. The CDR3 has 16 amino acids. Trimming took 1 base from V and 0 from J, leaving 10 bases between them. CDR3: CASSLETGLSGNTIYF. The CDR3 DNA sequence: TGTGCCAGCAGCTTAGAGACGGGTCTCTCTGGAAACACCATATATTTT. Looking up the rest from reference TRBV7-2 and TRBJ1-3 gives the full variable domain: GAGVSQSPSNKVTEKGKDVELRCDPISGHTALYWYRQSLGQGLEFLIYFQGNSAPDKSGLPSDRFSAERTGGSVSTLTIQRTQQEDSAVYLCASSLETGLSGNTIYFGEGSWLTVV.

The V gene is TRBV9, the J gene TRBJ2-1; no firm D call. The V gene lost 3 bases and the J gene lost 4 bases, with 11 bases spanning the gap. The germline CDR1 and CDR2 sequences are SGDLS and YYNGEE. This CDR3 spans 14 amino acids. The DNA of the CDR3 is TGTGCCAGCAGCGGGGGTTTAGGTTACAATGAGCAGTTCTTC. Amino acids: CASSGGLGYNEQFF.

V and J are TRBV7-9 and TRBJ2-7, with a possible D match to TRBD1 (5 bases). Germline CDR1 and CDR2: SEHNR and FQNEAQ (reference sequence). V was trimmed by 2 bases and J by 3 bases, leaving 11 bases between them. The CDR3 length is 14 residues. In nucleotides, the CDR3 is TGTGCCAGCAGCTTAACAGGAGATTACTACGAGCAGTACTTC. Protein product: CASSLTGDYYEQYF.

This sequence joins TRBV6-1 and TRBJ1-4; the match to TRBD1 covers 7 bases. The V and J ends lost 1 base and 0 bases, in that order; junction bases with no gene match: 11. Germline assignment: CDR1 MNHNS and CDR2 SASEGT. The CDR3 is 19 residues long. The CDR3 loop reads CASSEDRGGLVATNEKLFF. CDR3 in DNA: TGTGCCAGCAGTGAAGACAGGGGAGGGCTGGTAGCAACTAATGAAAAACTGTTTTTT.

The rearrangement joins TRBV29-1 to TRBJ2-2; perhaps TRBD1 as D (6 bases). CDR1 and CDR2 (germline): SQVTM, ANQGSEA. V was trimmed by 2 bases and J by 7 bases, leaving 17 bases between them. This CDR3 contains 15 residues. CDR3 coding DNA: TGCAGCGTTGAAACCAAGGACAGTGCGGACGGGGAGCTGTTTTTT. This translates into CSVETKDSADGELFF.

There are a few counts of this clone. The gene calls are TRBV19 and TRBJ1-1, with D unclear. Germline V gives CDR1 LNHDA, CDR2 SQIVND (reference sequence). This CDR3 contains 14 residues. Trimming left V 3 bases short and J 4 bases short, with 12 bases between. DNA for the CDR3: TGTGCCAGTAGTATCGACACAAGAGGCACTGAAGCTTTCTTT. As protein: CASSIDTRGTEAFF.

This clone was counted between two and nine times. V usage is TRBV5-1 and J usage is TRBJ2-2; 8 nucleotides agree with TRBD1. The germline V gene has CDR1 SGHRS and CDR2 YFSETQ. The CDR3 length is 15 residues. J was trimmed by 2 bases and V by 1 base; bases with no gene match: 1. CDR3 region: CASSLQGANTGELFF. CDR3 in DNA: TGCGCCAGCAGCTTGCAGGGGGCAAACACCGGGGAGCTGTTTTTT.

V and J are TRBV4-1 and TRBJ1-4; no firm D call. Trimming took off 2 bases at V and 7 bases at J, with 2 bases between the two ends. The CDR3 spans 11 residues. Germline V gene sequence: CDR1 MGHRA, CDR2 YSYEKL. The CDR3 loop is CASSQLEKLFF. The CDR3 coding sequence is TGCGCCAGCAGCCAACTTGAAAAACTGTTTTTT.

The chain couples TRBV6-6 to TRBJ2-7; a possible D gene is TRBD1 (5 bases). V lost 0 bases to trimming and J lost 3 bases, with 9 bases between them. The germline CDR1 and CDR2 sequences are MNHNY and SVGAGI (reference sequence). This CDR3 is 14 amino acids long. CDR3: CASSYSPGIYEQYF. In nucleotides, the CDR3 is TGTGCCAGCAGTTACTCGCCAGGGATCTACGAGCAGTACTTC.

The V call is TRBV5-5, the J call TRBJ1-2; no clear D. Germline V gene lookup returns CDR1 SGHKS and CDR2 YYEKEE (reference sequence). This CDR3 comprises 14 residues. V gave up 2 bases and J gave up 3 bases, with 11 bases separating them. CDR3 nucleotide sequence: TGTGCCAGCAGCTTCTCCGGGAACCACTATGGCTACACCTTC. Translated: CASSFSGNHYGYTF.

The chain recombines TRBV6-1 with TRBJ2-7, with D perhaps TRBD1 (5 bases). V was pared by 4 bases and J by 0 bases, with 13 bases between. This CDR3 is 15 amino acids long. The germline V gene encodes CDR1 MNHNS and CDR2 SASEGT. CDR3 sequence (DNA): TGTGCCAGCAGTGGCCGGATCCAGGGCTCCTACGAGCAGTACTTC. The encoded protein is CASSGRIQGSYEQYF.

V and J are TRBV4-2 and TRBJ2-7; D remains ambiguous. The CDR3 is made up of 13 amino acids. Germline V gene data show CDR1 as LGHNA and CDR2 as YNFKEQ. The ends were cut back, 0 bases at V and 7 bases at J, with 10 bases in the middle. CDR3 nucleotides: TGTGCCAGCAGCCAAGATCTGAATGGGGAGCAGTACTTC. Residues: CASSQDLNGEQYF.

The chain is built from TRBV4-3 and TRBJ1-1, with TRBD1 identical over 7 bases. With V trimmed by 1 base and J by 0 bases, 8 bases remained unmatched. CDR3 size: 17 residues. Germline CDR1 LGHNA, CDR2 YSLEER. CDR3 nucleotides: TGCGCCAGCAGCCAAGGGTTAGTACAGGGGATGAACACTGAAGCTTTCTTT. This encodes CASSQGLVQGMNTEAFF.

This clone was detected a few times. The rearrangement joins TRBV28 to TRBJ2-2; tentatively, D is TRBD2 (5 bases). Germline assignment: CDR1 MDHEN and CDR2 SYDVKM. The CDR3 covers 13 residues. V dropped 9 bases and J dropped 1 base, with 9 bases sitting between them. The CDR3 sequence is CASLRENTGELFF. CDR3 sequence (DNA): TGTGCCAGTCTCCGGGAGAACACCGGGGAGCTGTTTTTT.

The chain recombines TRBV7-2 with TRBJ2-7; no clear D gene. CDR1 and CDR2 from the germline V gene are SGHTA and FQGNSA. The V and J ends lost 1 base and 2 bases respectively, with 6 bases between them. This CDR3 is 13 amino acids long. CDR3 sequence (DNA): TGTGCCAGCAGCTTAGATCCCGCCTACGAGCAGTACTTC. The encoded protein is CASSLDPAYEQYF.

The gene calls are TRBV6-5 and TRBJ2-7; TRBD2 is a possible D gene (5 bases). The V end was cut by 8 bases, the J end by 3 bases, with 14 bases between. The CDR3 has 13 amino acids. CDR1 MNHEY and CDR2 SVGAGI come from the germline V gene. The CDR3 protein is CASLSSEGYEQYF. Here the CDR3 DNA reads TGTGCCAGCTTGAGCTCTGAGGGCTACGAGCAGTACTTC.

The chain couples TRBV5-1 to TRBJ2-2; 8 bases fit TRBD1. V lost 0 bases to trimming and J lost 0 bases; unmatched junction nucleotides: 10. CDR1 SGHRS and CDR2 YFSETQ come from the germline V gene. CDR3 length: 19 amino acids. The CDR3 here is CASSLDGRGRFANTGELFF. The CDR3 bases are TGCGCCAGCAGCTTGGATGGCAGGGGGCGCTTTGCGAACACCGGGGAGCTGTTTTTT.

The chain has TRBV7-9 and TRBJ2-1; D is tentatively TRBD1 or TRBD2 (5 bases each). The CDR3 length is 17 residues. Trimming took off 1 base at V and 8 bases at J, with 21 bases between the two ends. Germline-derived CDR1 and CDR2 are SEHNR and FQNEAQ (reference sequence). The CDR3 DNA is TGTGCCAGCAGCTTAGACTTGCGGGCAGGGATCCCCGATGAGCAGTTCTTC. The encoded protein is CASSLDLRAGIPDEQFF.

The V call is TRBV4-1, the J call TRBJ2-4; 7 bases align to TRBD2. Germline V gene lookup returns CDR1 MGHRA and CDR2 YSYEKL. This CDR3 region has 20 residues. V dropped 3 bases and J dropped 0; count of bases not matched to a gene: 17. The CDR3 DNA reads as TGCGCCAGCAGCCATCCCGGCCTAGGCGGGAGAGTTTCAGCCAAAAACATTCAGTACTTC. Translation gives CASSHPGLGGRVSAKNIQYF.

The chain carries TRBV7-6 and TRBJ2-7; D might be TRBD2 (5 bases). The CDR3 is made up of 12 amino acids. From germline, CDR1 is SGHVS and CDR2 FNYEAQ. The V end lost 5 bases, the J end lost 7 bases, and 12 bases lay between the germline ends. The CDR3 spells CASSRSGEEQYF. The CDR3, as DNA: TGTGCCAGCAGCCGTTCCGGGGAGGAGCAGTACTTC. The whole variable domain, remainder taken from reference TRBV7-6 and TRBJ2-7, is GAGVSQSPRYKVTKRGQDVALRCDPISGHVSLYWYRQALGQGPEFLTYFNYEAQQDKSGLPNDRFSAERPEGSISTLTIQRTEQRDSAMYRCASSRSGEEQYFGPGTRLTVT.

V is TRBV4-1 and J is TRBJ2-1; 10 bases line up with TRBD2. Losses at the gene ends were 0 bases for V and 0 bases for J; bases not matched to a gene: 8. This CDR3 has 19 residues. Germline assignment: CDR1 MGHRA and CDR2 YSYEKL. CDR3 in DNA: TGCGCCAGCAGCCAAGAAAGGTCGCTAGCGGGGGACTCCTACAATGAGCAGTTCTTC. Amino acids: CASSQERSLAGDSYNEQFF.

The CDR3 nucleotides read TGTGCCAGCACTAGGGACAGCACAGATACGCAGTATTTT. The encoded protein is CASTRDSTDTQYF. The V call is TRBV6-5, the J call TRBJ2-3, with D possibly called TRBD1 or TRBD2 (5 bases each). The CDR3 is 13 amino acids. Trimming removed 7 bases from V and 0 bases from J, with 8 bases in between. Germline CDR1 MNHEY, CDR2 SVGAGI.

This chain links TRBV7-2 with TRBJ2-7, with unresolved D. Germline V gene data show CDR1 as SGHTA and CDR2 as FQGNSA. The CDR3 contains 15 residues. The V end lost 1 base, the J end lost 2 bases, and 12 bases lay between the germline ends. For the CDR3, the DNA is TGTGCCAGCAGCTTAGTTATCGGTACTACCTACGAGCAGTACTTC. Its protein is CASSLVIGTTYEQYF.